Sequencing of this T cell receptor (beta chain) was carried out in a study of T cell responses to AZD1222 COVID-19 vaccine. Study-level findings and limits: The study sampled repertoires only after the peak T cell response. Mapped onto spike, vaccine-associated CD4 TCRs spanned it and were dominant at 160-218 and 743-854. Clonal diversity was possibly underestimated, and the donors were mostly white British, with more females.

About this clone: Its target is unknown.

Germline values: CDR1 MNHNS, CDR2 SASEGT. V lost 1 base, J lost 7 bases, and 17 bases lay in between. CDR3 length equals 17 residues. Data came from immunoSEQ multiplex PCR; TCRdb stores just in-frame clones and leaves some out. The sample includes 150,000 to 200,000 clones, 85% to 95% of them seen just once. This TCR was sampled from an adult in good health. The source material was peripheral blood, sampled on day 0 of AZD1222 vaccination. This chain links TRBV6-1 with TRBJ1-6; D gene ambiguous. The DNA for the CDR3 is TGTGCCAGCAGTGAAGTTCAGGTCCTCAGCGTCAATTCACCCCTCCACTTT. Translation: CASSEVQVLSVNSPLHF.